These 3 T cell receptor beta chains came from one sample sequenced in a study of identical twins. TCRdb recomputed calls from the 5' RACE reads with MiXCR, one row per CDR3 protein. The table includes hundreds of thousands of distinct CDR3 sequences, over 5% detected once. Source material: naive T cells sorted from blood. All receptors derive from a man younger than 30 in good health.

The table lists this clonotype with many counts. The rearrangement uses TRBV21-1 and TRBJ2-7; the D call of TRBD2 is as the table states it, not checked on the DNA. TRBV21-1 corresponds to a pseudogene. CDR3 size: 13 residues. The CDR3 nucleotides read TGTGCCAGCAGCAAAGAGCGGGCCCGCGAGCAGTACGTC. Its protein product is CASSKERAREQYV.

This clonotype was observed many times. The V call is TRBV20-1, the J call TRBJ1-1, with 9 bases that match TRBD1. The V segment lost 2 bases and the J segment 7 bases; nucleotides outside the gene matches: 5. The CDR3 loop spans 13 amino acids. Germline-derived CDR1 and CDR2 are DFQATT and SNEGSKA (reference sequence). The CDR3 bases are TGCAGTGCTAGACACAGGGGGCTTGGTGAAGCTTTCTTT. It encodes CSARHRGLGEAFF.

There are a few counts of this clonotype. The rearrangement links TRBV18 to TRBJ1-3, with D unclear. The V end lost 6 bases, the J end lost 4 bases, and 16 bases lay between the germline ends. The CDR3 runs to 15 residues. Germline V gene data show CDR1 as KGHSH and CDR2 as LQKENI. The CDR3 loop is CASSSQEAGGNTIYF. The CDR3 DNA reads TGTGCCAGCTCTTCTCAGGAGGCAGGAGGAAACACCATATATTTT.